This T cell receptor (beta chain) was captured by sequencing in a study of T cell responses to AZD1222 COVID-19 vaccine. The CDR3 has 13 amino acids. The germline CDR1 and CDR2 sequences are KGHSH and LQKENI. Trimming took 6 bases from V and 4 from J; bases not matched to a gene: 6. Generated by immunoSEQ multiplex PCR, the TCRdb table keeps only in-frame clones and is missing some. The sample carries 130,000 or so clones, approximately 91% recorded once. Turning to this clone: Its antigen is undetermined.

Whole-study findings and limits: Most donors were white British and more were female, and clonal diversity was possibly underestimated. Regions 160-218 and 743-854 held dominance among vaccine-associated CD4 TCRs, which spanned spike. Targeting of unmutated variant regions was reportedly seen in nearly half of spike-specific TCRs.

The TCR was taken from an adult who received the AZD1222 COVID-19 vaccine. Material: peripheral blood, obtained 28 days after the second AZD1222 dose. The chain joins TRBV18 to TRBJ2-7, with TRBD1 matching over 7 bases. CDR3 region: CASSATGPYEQYF. The CDR3 DNA follows: TGTGCCAGCTCGGCGACAGGGCCATACGAGCAGTACTTC.